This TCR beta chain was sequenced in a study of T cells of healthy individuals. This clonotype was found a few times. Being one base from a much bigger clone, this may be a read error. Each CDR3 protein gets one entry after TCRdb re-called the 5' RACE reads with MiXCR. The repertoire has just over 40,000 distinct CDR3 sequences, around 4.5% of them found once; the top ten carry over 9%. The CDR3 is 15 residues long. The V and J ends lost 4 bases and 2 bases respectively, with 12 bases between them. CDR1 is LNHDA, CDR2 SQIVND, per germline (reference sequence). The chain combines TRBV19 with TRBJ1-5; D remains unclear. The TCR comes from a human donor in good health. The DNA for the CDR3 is TGTGCCAGTAGTACCGGGTCAGCTTGCAATCAGCCCCAGCATTTT. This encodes CASSTGSACNQPQHF.